This T cell receptor (beta chain) was documented in a study of response to subunit inactivated influenza vaccine. Study outcomes and limitations: After each seasonal influenza vaccination, few new T cells are recruited, the authors suggested.

TCRdb ran MiXCR on the RT-PCR reads and lists one entry per CDR3 protein. Among about 540,000 distinct CDR3 sequences, roughly a quarter were seen once, and the ten largest hold 2.5% to 3%. The germline V and J ends were trimmed by 3 bases and 4 bases, with 12 bases remaining between them. There are 13 residues in the CDR3. Germline values: CDR1 SQVTM, CDR2 ANQGSEA. This clonotype was observed a few times. Its specificity is unknown. These data are also associated with another study on T cells expressing NK-cell markers. That source adds: For TCR beta, cDNA was produced by 5'RACE template switching with UMIs.

The chain links TRBV29-1 to TRBJ1-1; D not certain. Sequenced here: CD4+ T cells sorted from PBMCs, sampled roughly 12 days after vaccination. The TCR originated in a man between 45 and 60 years old who received an inactivated influenza vaccine. CDR3 DNA sequence: TGCAGCGTTGAGCGGCAGTTGGCCACTGAAGCTTTCTTT. This encodes CSVERQLATEAFF.